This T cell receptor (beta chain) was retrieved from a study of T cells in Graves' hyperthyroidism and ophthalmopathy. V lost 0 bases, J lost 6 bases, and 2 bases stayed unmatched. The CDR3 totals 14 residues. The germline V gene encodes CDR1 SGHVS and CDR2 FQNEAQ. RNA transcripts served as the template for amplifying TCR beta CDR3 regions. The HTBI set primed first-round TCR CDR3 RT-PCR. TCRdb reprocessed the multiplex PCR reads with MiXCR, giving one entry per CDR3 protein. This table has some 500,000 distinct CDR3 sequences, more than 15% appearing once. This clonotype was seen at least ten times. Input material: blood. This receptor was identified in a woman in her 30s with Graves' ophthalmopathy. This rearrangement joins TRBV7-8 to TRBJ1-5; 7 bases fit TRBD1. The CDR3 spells CASSLAGQVQPQHF. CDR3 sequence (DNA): TGTGCCAGCAGCTTAGCTGGACAGGTTCAGCCCCAGCATTTT.